One sample yielded the 29 T cell receptor beta chains listed below, sequenced in a study of T-cell memory formation after mild COVID-19. TCRdb redid the calling of the 5' RACE reads with MiXCR, one entry per CDR3 protein. The sample records 310,000 or so distinct CDR3 sequences, 15% being singletons. Sequenced: PBMCs or a T cell subset sorted from them (not recorded which). All receptors derive from a young man who had mild COVID-19 (a few samples of this study predate the infection). Cell type and time point are not known.

The chain combines TRBV4-3 with TRBJ1-2; 7 positions agree with TRBD1. Germline V gene lookup returns CDR1 LGHNA and CDR2 YSLEER. V lost 2 bases to trimming and J lost 7 bases; unmatched junction nucleotides: 7. CDR3 length: 14 amino acids. The CDR3 reads CASSQPAAGGGYTF. For the CDR3, the DNA is TGCGCCAGCAGCCAACCGGCCGCAGGGGGTGGCTACACCTTC.

The table lists this clonotype with a few counts. V is TRBV18 and J is TRBJ1-4; the match to TRBD1 covers 11 bases. The CDR3 runs 17 residues. V shed 3 bases, J shed 7 bases, and the junction held 10 bases outside the gene matches. Germline V gene data show CDR1 as KGHSH and CDR2 as LQKENI. DNA of the CDR3: TGTGCCAGCTCACCGGACAGGGGGCTCCCGTCGGGTGAAAAACTGTTTTTT. Translated, it gives CASSPDRGLPSGEKLFF.

The chain employs TRBV4-2 and TRBJ2-1; 7 positions agree with TRBD2. CDR1 and CDR2 (germline): LGHNA, YNFKEQ. V shed 0 bases, J shed 3 bases, and the junction held 5 bases outside the gene matches. This CDR3 spans 16 amino acids. The CDR3 coding sequence is TGTGCCAGCAGCCAAGATCTCGGGGGGAACTACAATGAGCAGTTCTTC. Its translation: CASSQDLGGNYNEQFF.

This clonotype was observed a handful of times. The chain uses TRBV29-1 and TRBJ1-4; 8 bases match TRBD1. The germline CDR1 and CDR2 sequences are SQVTM and ANQGSEA. V lost 7 bases and J lost 3; bases outside the gene matches: 4. The CDR3 consists of 13 residues. Written as DNA, the CDR3 is TGCAGCGCTGTGACAGGGGCTAATGAAAAACTGTTTTTT. It yields the protein CSAVTGANEKLFF.

The chain links TRBV7-9 to TRBJ2-3, with D possibly TRBD1 on 6 matching bases. Germline V gives CDR1 SEHNR, CDR2 FQNEAQ (reference sequence). V gave up 0 bases and J gave up 5 bases, with 15 bases separating them. The CDR3 covers 16 residues. This CDR3 reads CASSLAQGYDGDTQYF. DNA for the CDR3: TGTGCCAGCAGCTTAGCGCAGGGGTACGATGGAGATACGCAGTATTTT.

This clonotype showed up just a few times. J is TRBJ2-5 and V is TRBV9; 8 positions match TRBD1. CDR1 and CDR2 from the germline V gene are SGDLS and YYNGEE. V dropped 7 bases and J dropped 4; count of bases not matched to a gene: 3. CDR3 length: 12 amino acids. CDR3 DNA: TGTGCCAGCTCCGACAGGGGAGAGACCCAGTACTTC. Its protein product is CASSDRGETQYF.

This clonotype was seen repeatedly, ten times or more. The chain recombines TRBV7-9 with TRBJ2-7; D uncertain. V lost 5 bases and J lost 3, with 8 bases in between. Germline lookup yields CDR1 SEHNR and CDR2 FQNEAQ (reference sequence). The CDR3 has 12 residues. The CDR3 nucleotides are TGTGCCAGCAGCCTAAGAGTCTACGAGCAGTACTTC. Translated: CASSLRVYEQYF.

In this sample, this clonotype turned up many times. The chain carries TRBV20-1 and TRBJ2-5, with unresolved D. Per germline, CDR1 DFQATT and CDR2 SNEGSKA (reference sequence). This CDR3 is 14 amino acids long. V gave up 3 bases and J gave up 1 base, with 12 bases separating them. The CDR3 DNA reads TGCAGTGCTAGCTTGGTGAGAGTCCAAGAGACCCAGTACTTC. Translation gives CSASLVRVQETQYF.

This clonotype was recorded a few times. The genes are TRBV9 and TRBJ1-6; D perhaps matches TRBD1 (5 bases). V dropped 3 bases and J dropped 6 bases, with 7 bases sitting between them. In germline, CDR1 is SGDLS, CDR2 YYNGEE. The CDR3 spans 13 residues. Here the CDR3 reads CASSGTSNSPLHF. In nucleotides, the CDR3 is TGTGCCAGCAGCGGGACAAGTAATTCACCCCTCCACTTT.

This chain connects TRBV5-1 to TRBJ1-4, with D possibly being TRBD1 (5 bases). Germline values: CDR1 SGHRS, CDR2 YFSETQ. Between the trimmed V and J ends, which lost 5 bases and 3 bases, there was a span of 11 bases. The CDR3 is 14 residues long. The CDR3 DNA reads TGCGCCAGCAGGCAGGGATTGTCTAATGAAAAACTGTTTTTT. Translating gives CASRQGLSNEKLFF.

The chain has TRBV29-1 and TRBJ1-2; D unclear. Trimming left V 1 base short and J 5 bases short, with 5 bases between. The CDR3 spans 11 residues. Germline V gene data show CDR1 as SQVTM and CDR2 as ANQGSEA. This chain's CDR3 is CSVEGVYGYTF. CDR3 bases: TGCAGCGTTGAAGGGGTGTATGGCTACACCTTC.

CDR3 amino acids: CSVEGGINYGYTF. CDR3 nucleotides: TGCAGCGTGGAGGGGGGTATTAACTATGGCTACACCTTC. This rearrangement joins TRBV29-1 to TRBJ1-2; D possibly corresponds to TRBD1 (6 bases). V was clipped by 6 bases and J by 1 base, with 12 bases between them. From germline, CDR1 is SQVTM and CDR2 ANQGSEA. This CDR3 has 13 residues.

V gene TRBV12-3 or TRBV12-4 combines with J gene TRBJ1-2, with 8 nucleotides matching TRBD1. The CDR3 has 11 amino acids. With V trimmed by 6 bases and J by 14 bases, 8 bases remained unmatched. The CDR3 DNA sequence: TGTGCCAGCAGCCGACAGGGGATGAAAACCTTC. As protein: CASSRQGMKTF.

The chain is built from TRBV6-5 and TRBJ1-1; D ambiguous. CDR3 length: 14 residues. With 6 bases removed from V and 5 bases from J, the gap between germline ends came to 16 bases. Germline V gene lookup returns CDR1 MNHEY and CDR2 SVGAGI. The CDR3 nucleotides are TGTGCCAGCAGAAGGCCACACCAGGTGACTGAAGCTTTCTTT. Translating it yields CASRRPHQVTEAFF.

V is TRBV27 and J is TRBJ1-2, with a possible D match to TRBD1 (5 bases). The V end lost 3 bases, the J end lost 3 bases, and 14 bases lay between the germline ends. Germline-derived CDR1 and CDR2 are MNHEY and SMNVEV (reference sequence). The length of the CDR3 is 15 residues. The DNA of the CDR3 is TGTGCCAGCAGTTTTGGGGGGAGTAGGGACTATGGCTACACCTTC. Its translation: CASSFGGSRDYGYTF.

This clonotype was counted a few times. The J gene is TRBJ1-1, the V gene TRBV20-1, with D tentatively TRBD1 (5 bases). The V gene lost 5 bases and the J gene lost 8 bases, with 12 bases spanning the gap. There are 11 residues in the CDR3. The V gene's germline CDR1 is DFQATT and CDR2 SNEGSKA (reference sequence). This CDR3 reads CSAPKGLEAFF. The CDR3 region has the DNA TGCAGTGCTCCCAAGGGGCTAGAAGCTTTCTTT.

This clonotype appeared a few times. The chain employs TRBV12-5 and TRBJ2-3; 7 nucleotides match TRBD2. V shed 0 bases and J 1 base; nucleotides not matched to a gene: 1. This CDR3 contains 15 residues. The germline V gene encodes CDR1 LGHNT and CDR2 FRNRAP. As DNA, the CDR3 is TGTGCTAGTGGTTTGGTAAGCGGGGGCACAGATACGCAGTATTTT. It codes for CASGLVSGGTDTQYF. The whole variable domain, filled in from reference TRBV12-5 and TRBJ2-3, reads DARVTQTPRHKVTEMGQEVTMRCQPILGHNTVFWYRQTMMQGLELLAYFRNRAPLDDSGMPKDRFSAEMPDATLATLKIQPSEPRDSAVYFCASGLVSGGTDTQYFGPGTRLTVL.

There are a few counts of this clonotype. The CDR3 here is CASIPAGRAYGYTF. CDR3 nucleotide sequence: TGTGCCAGCATCCCGGCCGGCAGGGCGTATGGCTACACCTTC. This chain joins TRBV12-3 or TRBV12-4 and TRBJ1-2; the D gene is possibly TRBD1 (5 bases). Trimming took off 7 bases at V and 5 bases at J, with 17 bases between the two ends. This CDR3 region has 14 residues.

The table lists this clonotype with a few counts. The chain is built from TRBV4-2 and TRBJ2-3, with a weak D call TRBD2 (5 bases). V shed 0 bases and J shed 1 base, with 11 bases lying between them. The CDR3 covers 16 residues. CDR1 is LGHNA and CDR2 is YNFKEQ in the germline V gene. DNA for the CDR3: TGTGCCAGCAGCCAAGATCTATACGGGGGCACAGATACGCAGTATTTT. Translated, it gives CASSQDLYGGTDTQYF.

This clonotype was detected only a few times. The chain is built from TRBV10-3 and TRBJ2-7, with D perhaps given as TRBD1 or TRBD2 (7 bases each). This CDR3 is 14 amino acids long. In germline, CDR1 is ENHRY, CDR2 SYGVKD. V was shortened by 4 bases and J by 4 bases, with 14 bases between the two germline ends. CDR3 amino acids: CAISGEGAIYEQYV. The CDR3 region has the DNA TGTGCCATCAGTGGGGAGGGGGCGATTTACGAGCAGTACGTC.

The genes are TRBV12-5 and TRBJ1-2; possible D gene TRBD1, 5 bases. CDR3 length: 16 amino acids. V lost 4 bases and J 6 bases, leaving 21 bases between the germline ends. Germline-derived CDR1 and CDR2 are LGHNT and FRNRAP. The CDR3 region is CASGSAYRGSADGYTF. CDR3 in DNA: TGTGCTAGTGGTTCGGCATATCGGGGGTCAGCGGATGGCTACACCTTC.

The chain links TRBV30 to TRBJ2-3, with D possibly being TRBD1 or TRBD2 (6 bases each). The V end lost 0 bases, the J end lost 6 bases, and 7 bases lay between the germline ends. CDR3 length equals 12 residues. Germline loops: CDR1 GTSNPN, CDR2 SVGIG (reference sequence). The CDR3 here is CAWSVGGDTQYF. CDR3 nucleotide sequence: TGTGCCTGGAGTGTAGGGGGGGATACGCAGTATTTT.

This clonotype was found a few times. V gene TRBV5-1 combines with J gene TRBJ2-3, with 7 bases that match TRBD2. The CDR3 covers 12 residues. The germline CDR1 and CDR2 sequences are SGHRS and YFSETQ. The V segment lost 7 bases and the J segment 6 bases; nucleotides outside the gene matches: 5. For the CDR3, the DNA is TGCGCCAGCGCGGGGGACTACGATACGCAGTATTTT. Translation: CASAGDYDTQYF.

This clonotype occurred a few times. V and J are TRBV5-1 and TRBJ2-3, with TRBD1 matching over 7 bases. CDR1 and CDR2 (germline): SGHRS, YFSETQ. The V gene end was trimmed by 4 bases and the J gene end by 4 bases; junction bases not matched to a gene: 9. The CDR3 length is 15 residues. The CDR3 here is CASSVNTGVPDTQYF. The CDR3 DNA is TGCGCCAGCAGCGTGAATACAGGGGTTCCAGATACGCAGTATTTT.

This clonotype showed up many times. This chain connects TRBV5-1 to TRBJ2-5; 11 bases match TRBD2. The CDR3 totals 16 residues. Germline lookup yields CDR1 SGHRS and CDR2 YFSETQ. V dropped 2 bases and J dropped 1; count of bases not matched to a gene: 4. In DNA, the CDR3 is TGCGCCAGCAGCTTCGGACTAGCGGGCTTCCAAGAGACCCAGTACTTC. Translated, it gives CASSFGLAGFQETQYF.

A few counts support this clonotype. The chain recombines TRBV29-1 with TRBJ2-1, with 9 bases aligning to TRBD2. The germline CDR1 and CDR2 sequences are SQVTM and ANQGSEA. The CDR3 runs 15 residues. V trimming: 2 bases; J trimming: 2 bases; junction bases outside the gene matches: 4. The CDR3 sequence: CSVESIAGAYNEQFF. CDR3 nucleotide sequence: TGCAGCGTTGAATCGATAGCGGGGGCCTACAATGAGCAGTTCTTC.

This clonotype was counted a single time. This chain joins TRBV25-1 and TRBJ1-6; D is possibly TRBD1 (5 bases). Trimming removed 3 bases from V and 4 bases from J, with 7 bases in between. Germline V gene data show CDR1 as MGHDK and CDR2 as SYGVNS. The CDR3 runs to 14 residues. CDR3 in amino acids: CASSEGTYNSPLHF. CDR3 nucleotides: TGTGCCAGCAGTGAGGGGACTTATAATTCACCCCTCCACTTT.

Only a few counts were recorded for this clonotype. V usage is TRBV4-3 and J usage is TRBJ2-5; no clear D. CDR3 length equals 17 residues. Deletions cut 1 base from V and 2 bases from J, with 17 bases between. Looked up from germline, CDR1 is LGHNA and CDR2 is YSLEER. The CDR3 loop reads CASSQGAHYGEQETQYF. DNA for the CDR3: TGCGCCAGCAGCCAAGGGGCTCATTATGGGGAACAAGAGACCCAGTACTTC.

The J gene is TRBJ2-1, the V gene TRBV28; D possibly corresponds to TRBD2 (5 bases). CDR1 MDHEN and CDR2 SYDVKM come from the germline V gene. Deletions cut 6 bases from V and 5 bases from J, with 14 bases between. The CDR3 sequence is 14 residues long. The CDR3 loop is CASSPGVQHNEQFF. The CDR3, as DNA: TGTGCCAGCAGCCCCGGGGTACAGCACAATGAGCAGTTCTTC.